This note documents a single T cell receptor beta chain sequence. What it binds is not known. The data stem from a study of blood T cells in healthy people across ages. Study results and limitations: The long-lived group displayed more naive CD4+ cells, plus higher diversity, than the aged donors did.

Through a sample-barcoded 5' primer and a J-beta primer mix, a second PCR was run for about 6 to 11 cycles. A template-switch adaptor containing 12 random nucleotides labeled each cDNA molecule. TCRdb ran MiXCR on the 5' RACE reads and lists one entry per CDR3 protein. Among about a million distinct CDR3 sequences listed, 35% to 40% were seen once. CDR1 and CDR2 from the germline V gene are SGHVS and FNYEAQ. V was cut by 5 bases and J by 3 bases, with 17 bases left in between. CDR3 length: 16 residues. Caucasian, healthy and from Russia, the donors were aged between about 6 and 100. Samples had at least 7 million PBMCs isolated from them.

The source is a man aged 18 to 29 in good health. Input material: blood. The chain employs TRBV7-6 and TRBJ1-5; D ambiguous. The CDR3 sequence: CASSPDGLPLNQPQHF. In nucleotides, the CDR3 is TGTGCCAGCAGCCCAGACGGGTTACCCCTCAATCAGCCCCAGCATTTT.